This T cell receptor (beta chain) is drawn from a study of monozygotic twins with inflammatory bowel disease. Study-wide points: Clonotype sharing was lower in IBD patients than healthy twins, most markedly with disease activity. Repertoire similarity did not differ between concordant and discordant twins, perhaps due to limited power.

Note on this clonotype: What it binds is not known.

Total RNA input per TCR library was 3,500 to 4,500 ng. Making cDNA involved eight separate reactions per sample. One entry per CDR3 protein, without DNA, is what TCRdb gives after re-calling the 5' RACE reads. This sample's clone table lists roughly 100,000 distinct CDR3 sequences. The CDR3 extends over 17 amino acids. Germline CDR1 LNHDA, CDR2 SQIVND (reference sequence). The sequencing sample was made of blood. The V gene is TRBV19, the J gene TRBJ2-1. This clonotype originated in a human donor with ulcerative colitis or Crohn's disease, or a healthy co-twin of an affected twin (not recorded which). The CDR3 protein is CASSSDDKTFRNNEQFF.